The rows below give T cell receptor beta chains drawn from one sample of a study of cytomegalovirus exposure and HLA in healthy donors. The assay was immunoSEQ multiplex PCR, and TCRdb's table has in-frame clones only and misses some. The sample has under 200,000 clones; around 84% are singletons. Material for sequencing was PBMCs. These receptors all stem from a man aged 18 to 35 in good health and CMV-seronegative. Each CDR3 is given with its conserved first and last residue. Fields, in order: D gene, J gene, V gene, CDR3 length, clone size, CDR3 protein, CDR3 DNA. D genes are given only for firm matches. Not every row has a clone size; where given, it reads once, few, many or a size class.

d_call: -
j_call: TRBJ1-1
v_call: TRBV19
cdr3_length: 14
clone_size: -
cdr3_aa: CASSMGSGTLGTFF
cdr3_nt: TGTGCCAGTAGTATGGGGTCAGGGACATTGGGAACTTTCTTT

d_call: TRBD1
j_call: TRBJ2-5
v_call: TRBV2
cdr3_length: 15
clone_size: once
cdr3_aa: CASLYRDRDRETQYF
cdr3_nt: TGTGCCAGCCTATACCGGGACAGGGACAGGGAGACCCAGTACTTC

d_call: -
j_call: TRBJ1-1
v_call: TRBV28
cdr3_length: 13
clone_size: -
cdr3_aa: CASSLSGYTEAFF
cdr3_nt: TGTGCCAGCAGTTTATCGGGGTACACTGAAGCTTTCTTT

d_call: -
j_call: TRBJ1-2
v_call: TRBV2
cdr3_length: 16
clone_size: -
cdr3_aa: CASSEALRGPGGGYTF
cdr3_nt: TGTGCCAGCAGTGAAGCGCTTCGAGGCCCTGGGGGGGGCTACACCTTC

d_call: TRBD1
j_call: TRBJ1-6
v_call: TRBV30
cdr3_length: 18
clone_size: -
cdr3_aa: CAWSPGQGESSYNSPLHF
cdr3_nt: TGTGCCTGGAGCCCCGGACAGGGGGAAAGCTCCTATAATTCACCCCTCCACTTT

d_call: -
j_call: TRBJ1-2
v_call: TRBV25-1
cdr3_length: 13
clone_size: few
cdr3_aa: CASSEENNYGYTF
cdr3_nt: TGTGCCAGCAGTGAAGAGAATAACTATGGCTACACCTTC

d_call: -
j_call: TRBJ1-5
v_call: TRBV21-1
cdr3_length: 16
clone_size: -
cdr3_aa: CASSKGVRGGGQPQHF
cdr3_nt: TGTGCCAGCAGCAAAGGGGTCAGGGGAGGGGGGCAGCCCCAGCATTTT

d_call: -
j_call: TRBJ2-7
v_call: TRBV7-2
cdr3_length: 16
clone_size: -
cdr3_aa: CASSSDSLLSSYEQYF
cdr3_nt: TGTGCCAGCAGCTCCGACTCCCTCTTAAGCTCCTACGAGCAGTACTTC

d_call: -
j_call: TRBJ1-4
v_call: TRBV19
cdr3_length: 15
clone_size: -
cdr3_aa: CASHPSGATNEKLFF
cdr3_nt: TGTGCCAGCCACCCATCAGGTGCAACTAATGAAAAACTGTTTTTT

d_call: -
j_call: TRBJ2-1
v_call: TRBV19
cdr3_length: 15
clone_size: -
cdr3_aa: CASSPQGRYYNEQFF
cdr3_nt: TGTGCCAGTAGTCCCCAGGGTCGGTACTACAATGAGCAGTTCTTC

d_call: -
j_call: TRBJ1-1
v_call: TRBV4-1
cdr3_length: 15
clone_size: -
cdr3_aa: CASSQDPGRGTEAFF
cdr3_nt: TGCGCCAGCAGCCAAGATCCAGGTAGGGGGACTGAAGCTTTCTTT

d_call: TRBD2
j_call: TRBJ2-1
v_call: TRBV6-1
cdr3_length: 16
clone_size: -
cdr3_aa: CASSAGTSGSRYEQFF
cdr3_nt: TGTGCCAGCAGTGCCGGGACTAGCGGGAGTCGGTATGAGCAGTTCTTC

d_call: -
j_call: TRBJ1-5
v_call: TRBV2
cdr3_length: 14
clone_size: once
cdr3_aa: CASSESRFGQPQHF
cdr3_nt: TGTGCCAGCAGTGAATCCAGGTTTGGCCAGCCCCAGCATTTT

d_call: TRBD2
j_call: TRBJ2-1
v_call: TRBV4-3
cdr3_length: 15
clone_size: -
cdr3_aa: CASSPRLAGGNEQFF
cdr3_nt: TGCGCCAGCAGCCCCCGACTAGCGGGAGGCAATGAGCAGTTCTTC

d_call: -
j_call: TRBJ2-7
v_call: TRBV6-5
cdr3_length: 14
clone_size: -
cdr3_aa: CASSYGLRSYEQYF
cdr3_nt: TGTGCCAGCAGTTACGGTCTGCGGAGCTACGAGCAGTACTTC

d_call: TRBD1
j_call: TRBJ1-3
v_call: TRBV19
cdr3_length: 16
clone_size: -
cdr3_aa: CASSIGGSYSGNTIYF
cdr3_nt: TGTGCCAGCAGTATAGGGGGCTCCTACTCTGGAAACACCATATATTTT

d_call: -
j_call: TRBJ2-3
v_call: TRBV13
cdr3_length: 15
clone_size: -
cdr3_aa: CASSSAGISTDTQYF
cdr3_nt: TGTGCCAGCAGCTCCGCAGGGATTAGCACAGATACGCAGTATTTT

d_call: TRBD1
j_call: TRBJ2-1
v_call: TRBV18
cdr3_length: 16
clone_size: -
cdr3_aa: CASSPGTGDSYNEQFF
cdr3_nt: TGTGCCAGCTCACCCGGGACAGGGGACTCCTACAATGAGCAGTTCTTC

d_call: TRBD2
j_call: TRBJ2-7
v_call: TRBV28
cdr3_length: 16
clone_size: -
cdr3_aa: CASSPGGSSLTYEQYF
cdr3_nt: TGTGCCAGCAGTCCCGGGGGGTCTAGCCTAACCTACGAGCAGTACTTC

d_call: -
j_call: TRBJ1-3
v_call: TRBV7-9
cdr3_length: 16
clone_size: once
cdr3_aa: CASSLGGVDSGNTIYF
cdr3_nt: TGTGCCAGCAGCTTAGGGGGAGTTGACTCTGGAAACACCATATATTTT

d_call: -
j_call: TRBJ2-7
v_call: TRBV11-2
cdr3_length: 14
clone_size: -
cdr3_aa: CASSPQTGSYEQYF
cdr3_nt: TGTGCCAGCAGCCCTCAGACAGGCTCCTACGAGCAGTACTTC

d_call: -
j_call: TRBJ2-5
v_call: TRBV2
cdr3_length: 15
clone_size: -
cdr3_aa: CASSARRGGDQTQYF
cdr3_nt: TGTGCCAGCAGCGCCCGACGGGGCGGGGACCAGACCCAGTACTTC

d_call: TRBD1
j_call: TRBJ2-5
v_call: TRBV9
cdr3_length: 15
clone_size: -
cdr3_aa: CASSVGQGNQETQYF
cdr3_nt: TGTGCCAGCAGCGTGGGACAGGGTAACCAAGAGACCCAGTACTTC

d_call: TRBD1
j_call: TRBJ2-3
v_call: TRBV9
cdr3_length: 16
clone_size: -
cdr3_aa: CASSVVGQGLQDTQYF
cdr3_nt: TGTGCCAGCAGCGTAGTGGGACAGGGGTTGCAAGATACGCAGTATTTT

d_call: TRBD1
j_call: TRBJ2-7
v_call: TRBV6-5
cdr3_length: 14
clone_size: -
cdr3_aa: CASSLTGTGYEQYF
cdr3_nt: TGTGCCAGCAGTTTGACCGGGACAGGCTACGAGCAGTACTTC

d_call: TRBD2
j_call: TRBJ2-7
v_call: TRBV5-4
cdr3_length: 16
clone_size: -
cdr3_aa: CASSPSSGVIGNEQYF
cdr3_nt: TGTGCCAGCAGCCCGTCTAGCGGGGTCATTGGTAATGAGCAGTACTTC

d_call: -
j_call: TRBJ2-5
v_call: TRBV7-6
cdr3_length: 15
clone_size: few
cdr3_aa: CASSLVLAAQETQYF
cdr3_nt: TGTGCCAGCAGCTTAGTATTAGCGGCCCAAGAGACCCAGTACTTC

d_call: -
j_call: TRBJ2-7
v_call: TRBV7-9
cdr3_length: 13
clone_size: -
cdr3_aa: CASSLTENYEQYF
cdr3_nt: TGTGCCAGCAGCTTAACAGAAAACTACGAGCAGTACTTC

d_call: -
j_call: TRBJ2-1
v_call: TRBV11-1
cdr3_length: 16
clone_size: -
cdr3_aa: CASSLGGGLAPNEQFF
cdr3_nt: TGTGCCAGCAGCTTAGGCGGAGGTCTGGCCCCCAATGAGCAGTTCTTC

d_call: TRBD1
j_call: TRBJ2-7
v_call: TRBV6-5
cdr3_length: 14
clone_size: -
cdr3_aa: CASSYGTGAYEQYF
cdr3_nt: TGTGCCAGCAGTTACGGGACAGGGGCCTACGAGCAGTACTTC

d_call: -
j_call: TRBJ2-5
v_call: TRBV9
cdr3_length: 15
clone_size: -
cdr3_aa: CASSVADYLQETQYF
cdr3_nt: TGTGCCAGCAGCGTAGCGGACTACCTCCAAGAGACCCAGTACTTC

d_call: TRBD1
j_call: TRBJ2-5
v_call: TRBV7-3
cdr3_length: 15
clone_size: -
cdr3_aa: CASSPRAGGSETQYF
cdr3_nt: TGTGCCAGCAGCCCCCGGGCAGGGGGCTCCGAGACCCAGTACTTC

d_call: -
j_call: TRBJ1-6
v_call: TRBV25-1
cdr3_length: 15
clone_size: few
cdr3_aa: CATRDPGTYNSPLHF
cdr3_nt: TGTGCCACCAGGGATCCCGGGACCTATAATTCACCCCTCCACTTT

d_call: TRBD1
j_call: TRBJ2-7
v_call: TRBV6-6
cdr3_length: 15
clone_size: -
cdr3_aa: CATRTPRDRAYEQYF
cdr3_nt: TGTGCCACCCGCACCCCCCGGGACAGGGCCTACGAGCAGTACTTC

d_call: -
j_call: TRBJ2-3
v_call: TRBV19
cdr3_length: 16
clone_size: few
cdr3_aa: CASSIGAGPTPDTQYF
cdr3_nt: TGTGCCAGTAGTATAGGTGCAGGGCCTACGCCAGATACGCAGTATTTT

d_call: TRBD1
j_call: TRBJ1-2
v_call: TRBV5-4
cdr3_length: 15
clone_size: -
cdr3_aa: CASSLGQGSNYGYTF
cdr3_nt: TGTGCCAGCAGCTTAGGACAGGGGAGTAACTATGGCTACACCTTC

d_call: -
j_call: TRBJ2-2
v_call: TRBV7-2
cdr3_length: 17
clone_size: -
cdr3_aa: CASSTRVGQRNTGELFF
cdr3_nt: TGTGCCAGCAGCACCCGAGTCGGACAGAGGAACACCGGGGAGCTGTTTTTT

d_call: -
j_call: TRBJ1-2
v_call: TRBV29-1
cdr3_length: 14
clone_size: -
cdr3_aa: CSVESYPGGYGYTF
cdr3_nt: TGCAGCGTTGAATCCTACCCGGGGGGCTATGGCTACACCTTC

d_call: -
j_call: TRBJ2-6
v_call: TRBV5-6
cdr3_length: 17
clone_size: once
cdr3_aa: CASSLGRDTSGANVLTF
cdr3_nt: TGTGCCAGCAGCTTGGGACGGGACACCTCTGGGGCCAACGTCCTGACTTTC

d_call: TRBD1
j_call: TRBJ1-2
v_call: TRBV5-6
cdr3_length: 12
clone_size: -
cdr3_aa: CASSRDRGQGVF
cdr3_nt: TGTGCCAGCAGCCGGGATCGGGGACAGGGAGTCTTC

d_call: TRBD1
j_call: TRBJ2-5
v_call: TRBV7-7
cdr3_length: 14
clone_size: -
cdr3_aa: CASSQTGGGETQYF
cdr3_nt: TGTGCCAGCAGCCAGACAGGGGGGGGAGAGACCCAGTACTTC

d_call: -
j_call: TRBJ2-1
v_call: TRBV6-4
cdr3_length: 16
clone_size: few
cdr3_aa: CASSGPGASGYNEQFF
cdr3_nt: TGTGCCAGCAGTGGCCCAGGGGCTAGCGGTTACAATGAGCAGTTCTTC

d_call: TRBD2
j_call: TRBJ2-5
v_call: TRBV10-3
cdr3_length: 17
clone_size: -
cdr3_aa: CAISGVLAGANQETQYF
cdr3_nt: TGTGCCATCAGTGGGGTACTAGCGGGAGCGAACCAAGAGACCCAGTACTTC

d_call: -
j_call: TRBJ2-1
v_call: TRBV7-7
cdr3_length: 15
clone_size: -
cdr3_aa: CASSLVAGPGNEQFF
cdr3_nt: TGTGCCAGCAGCCTAGTTGCGGGACCAGGGAATGAGCAGTTCTTC

d_call: TRBD1
j_call: TRBJ2-7
v_call: TRBV4-1
cdr3_length: 18
clone_size: -
cdr3_aa: CASSQVAPGQGMHDEQYF
cdr3_nt: TGCGCCAGCAGCCAAGTTGCCCCGGGACAGGGAATGCACGACGAGCAGTACTTC

d_call: -
j_call: TRBJ2-2
v_call: TRBV9
cdr3_length: 13
clone_size: -
cdr3_aa: CASSVVPVKELFF
cdr3_nt: TGTGCCAGCAGCGTAGTTCCCGTAAAGGAGCTGTTTTTT

d_call: TRBD2
j_call: TRBJ2-1
v_call: TRBV7-2
cdr3_length: 15
clone_size: -
cdr3_aa: CASSLVPGGRNEQFF
cdr3_nt: TGTGCCAGCAGCTTAGTTCCGGGGGGGCGTAATGAGCAGTTCTTC

d_call: -
j_call: TRBJ2-7
v_call: TRBV27
cdr3_length: 17
clone_size: -
cdr3_aa: CASSPSHSREKTYEQYF
cdr3_nt: TGTGCCAGCAGTCCGTCGCACAGCCGAGAGAAGACCTACGAGCAGTACTTC